This TCR beta chain was identified in a study of chemoradiotherapy in HPV16-positive cancers. Looking at the study overall: Functional T-cell assays on a couple of HPV16-positive patients' cells defined candidate HPV-specific clones and common TCR motifs. Overall study results and limits: Non-HPV-specific T cells did not expand in tumors during treatment, whereas candidate HPV-specific clones and E7-related motifs did.

Repeated repertoire sampling spanned the course of chemoradiotherapy. About this clone itself: Antigen specificity is unknown.

With 3 bases removed from V and 0 bases from J, the gap between germline ends came to 18 bases. The CDR3 is made up of 17 amino acids. Germline V lookup: CDR1 SGHAT, CDR2 FQDESV (reference sequence). The table came from immunoSEQ multiplex PCR; TCRdb's copy has only in-frame clones and leaves some out. Of some 22,000 clones in the sample, roughly 84% were seen once. This rearrangement joins TRBV11-1 to TRBJ2-7, with D unresolved. The sample consisted of blood, taken from a patient who underwent chemoradiotherapy. The sequence derives from a human donor with HPV-associated anogenital cancer. The CDR3 bases are TGTGCCAGCAGCTTGAAAGGCACCCTTTTAAACTCCTACGAGCAGTACTTC. Amino acids: CASSLKGTLLNSYEQYF.